The T cell receptor (beta chain) described here comes from a study of radiotherapy plus CTLA-4 blockade in lung cancer. Study information: For around 18% of patients, objective responses occurred, and about 30% had disease control.

CDR1 is MNHEY, CDR2 SVGAGI, per germline. With 2 bases clipped from V and 9 bases from J, the junction kept 12 bases outside the gene matches. The CDR3 contains 15 residues. About this clone itself: Its cognate antigen is unknown.

CTLA-4 blockade with ipilimumab, together with focal radiation, was given to patients with chemo-refractory metastatic non-small-cell lung cancer. Sequencing used immunoSEQ multiplex PCR; TCRdb keeps in-frame clones, though not all of them. The sample holds tens of thousands of clones; roughly four fifths are singletons and the top ten take 2.6%. The study's findings and limits: Tumor-origin TCR clones grew in blood after radiotherapy plus ipilimumab. Early clonal dynamics of blood T cells, together with interferon-beta, were reported as the best response predictor.

The chain couples TRBV6-5 to TRBJ2-7; 8 bases match TRBD2. The sequencing used peripheral blood, collected from a patient treated with radiotherapy plus ipilimumab. The clonotype originates from a human donor with non-small cell lung cancer whose response to radiotherapy plus ipilimumab could not be evaluated. CDR3 bases: TGTGCCAGCAGTTACGGGTGGGCGGGAGGTAAAGGGCAGTACTTC. Encoded protein: CASSYGWAGGKGQYF.